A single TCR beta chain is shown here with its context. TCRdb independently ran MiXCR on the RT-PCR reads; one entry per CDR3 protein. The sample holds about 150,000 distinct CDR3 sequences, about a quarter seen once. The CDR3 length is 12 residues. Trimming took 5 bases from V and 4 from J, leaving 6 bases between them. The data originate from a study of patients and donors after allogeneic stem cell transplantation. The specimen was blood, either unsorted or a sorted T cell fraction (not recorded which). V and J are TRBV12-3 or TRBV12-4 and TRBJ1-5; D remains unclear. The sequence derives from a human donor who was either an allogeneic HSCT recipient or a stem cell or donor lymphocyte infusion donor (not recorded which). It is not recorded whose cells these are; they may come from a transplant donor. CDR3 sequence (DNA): TGTGCCAGCAGTCCGATAAATCAGCCCCAGCATTTT. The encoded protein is CASSPINQPQHF.